The clone carrying this T cell receptor beta chain has only a few counts. This table comes from immunoSEQ multiplex PCR, and its TCRdb copy is limited to in-frame clones, with some not included. This sample has a few hundred thousand clones, with 88% found just once. The CDR3 is 13 residues long. Looked up from germline, CDR1 is LGHNT and CDR2 is FRNRAP. V shed 8 bases, J shed 1 base, and the junction held 2 bases outside the gene matches. This specimen belongs to a study of blood T cell repertoires in COVID-19. The recovered donors of Cohort 3 showed two negative PCRs, clearance, or symptom resolution.

The V gene is TRBV12-5, the J gene TRBJ2-5; 9 bases are a match to TRBD1. Sequenced: PBMCs or T cells enriched from blood (not recorded which). This receptor was taken from a woman in her sixties who had recovered from COVID-19. The chain's CDR3 is CASRGQGQETQYF. The CDR3 nucleotides read TGTGCTAGTAGGGGACAGGGCCAAGAGACCCAGTACTTC.